The text below deals with one TCR beta chain. Just one base apart from a much larger clone, this may be a read error. Some clones are missing from TCRdb's copy, which holds only in-frame ones; the method was immunoSEQ multiplex PCR. The profile shows more than 150,000 clones, 70% to 80% of them singletons. CDR1 SGDLS and CDR2 YYNGEE come from the germline V gene. With 4 bases removed from V and 7 bases from J, the gap between germline ends came to 6 bases. CDR3 length equals 11 residues. This record comes from a study of blood T cell repertoires in COVID-19. The wider study: PBMCs, B-cell-depleted T cells, or T cells provided the cDNA or gDNA that made up the material.

The age range of participants was 18 to 89 years, with residence in 20 to 25 US areas. Participants had their cohort set by participant-reported clinical history. Sequencing was carried out using PBMCs or T cells enriched from blood (not recorded which). The sequence derives from a man aged 60-69 years who had been exposed to COVID-19. The chain combines TRBV9 with TRBJ1-3; the D is unclear. The CDR3 nucleotides read TGTGCCAGCAGCCCCGGGAACACCATATATTTT. This codes for CASSPGNTIYF.